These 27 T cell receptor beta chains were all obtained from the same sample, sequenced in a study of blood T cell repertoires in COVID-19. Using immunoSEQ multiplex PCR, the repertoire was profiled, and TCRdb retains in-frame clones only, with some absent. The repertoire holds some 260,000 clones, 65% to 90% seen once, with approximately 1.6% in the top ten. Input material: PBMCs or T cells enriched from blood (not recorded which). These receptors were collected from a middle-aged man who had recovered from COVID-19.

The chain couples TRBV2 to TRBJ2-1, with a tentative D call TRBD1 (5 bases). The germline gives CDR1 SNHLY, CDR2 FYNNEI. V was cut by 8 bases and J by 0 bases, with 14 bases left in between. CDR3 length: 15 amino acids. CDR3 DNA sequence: TGTGCCAGCCGTGGGGCTTTAAGCTCCTACAATGAGCAGTTCTTC. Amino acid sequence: CASRGALSSYNEQFF.

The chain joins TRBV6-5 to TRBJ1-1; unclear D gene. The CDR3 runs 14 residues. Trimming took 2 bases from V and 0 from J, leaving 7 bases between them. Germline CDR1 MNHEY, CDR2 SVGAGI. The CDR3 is CASSYIGVNTEAFF. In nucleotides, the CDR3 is TGTGCCAGCAGTTACATCGGGGTGAACACTGAAGCTTTCTTT.

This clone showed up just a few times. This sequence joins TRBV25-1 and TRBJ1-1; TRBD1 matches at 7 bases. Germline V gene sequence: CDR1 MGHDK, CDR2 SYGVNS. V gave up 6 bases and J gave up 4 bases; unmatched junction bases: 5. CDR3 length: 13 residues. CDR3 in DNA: TGTGCCAGCAGCGGCCCAGGGGGCACTGAAGCTTTCTTT. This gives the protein CASSGPGGTEAFF.

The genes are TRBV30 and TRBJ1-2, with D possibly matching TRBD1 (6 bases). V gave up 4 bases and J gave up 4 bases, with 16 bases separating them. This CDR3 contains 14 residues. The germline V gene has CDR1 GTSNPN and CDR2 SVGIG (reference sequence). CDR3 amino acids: CAWTSGGAGYGYTF. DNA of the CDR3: TGTGCCTGGACCTCTGGGGGGGCTGGCTATGGCTACACCTTC.

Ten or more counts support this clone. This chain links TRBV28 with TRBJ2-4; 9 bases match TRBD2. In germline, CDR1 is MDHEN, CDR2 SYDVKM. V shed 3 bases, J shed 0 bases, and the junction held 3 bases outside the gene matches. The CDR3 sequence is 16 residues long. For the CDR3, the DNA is TGTGCCAGCAGTTTTAGCGGGGGATTAGCCAAAAACATTCAGTACTTC. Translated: CASSFSGGLAKNIQYF.

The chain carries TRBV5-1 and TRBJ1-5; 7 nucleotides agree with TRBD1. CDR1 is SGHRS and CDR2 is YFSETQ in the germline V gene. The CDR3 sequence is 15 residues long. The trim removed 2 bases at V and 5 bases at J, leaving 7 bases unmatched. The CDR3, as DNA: TGCGCCAGCAGCTTACAGGGGTCCGGGGATCAGCCCCAGCATTTT. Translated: CASSLQGSGDQPQHF.

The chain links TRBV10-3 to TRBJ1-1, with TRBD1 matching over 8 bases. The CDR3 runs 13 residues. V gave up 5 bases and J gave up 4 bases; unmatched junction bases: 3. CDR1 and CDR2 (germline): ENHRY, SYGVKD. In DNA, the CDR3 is TGTGCCATCAGTCAGGACAGGGCCACTGAAGCTTTCTTT. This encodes CAISQDRATEAFF.

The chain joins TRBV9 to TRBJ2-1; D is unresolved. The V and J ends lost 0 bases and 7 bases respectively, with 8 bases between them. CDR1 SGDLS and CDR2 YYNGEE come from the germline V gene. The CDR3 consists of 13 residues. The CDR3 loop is CASSVEYANEQFF. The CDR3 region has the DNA TGTGCCAGCAGCGTAGAATATGCGAATGAGCAGTTCTTC.

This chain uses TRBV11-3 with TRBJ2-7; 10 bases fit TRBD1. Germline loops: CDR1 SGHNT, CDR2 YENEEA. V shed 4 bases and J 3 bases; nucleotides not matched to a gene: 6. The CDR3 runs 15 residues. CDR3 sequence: CASSYGTGENYEQYF. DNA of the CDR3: TGTGCCAGCAGCTATGGGACAGGGGAGAACTACGAGCAGTACTTC. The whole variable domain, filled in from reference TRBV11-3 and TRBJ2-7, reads EAGVVQSPRYKIIEKKQPVAFWCNPISGHNTLYWYLQNLGQGPELLIRYENEEAVDDSQLPKDRFSAERLKGVDSTLKIQPAELGDSAVYLCASSYGTGENYEQYFGPGTRLTVT.

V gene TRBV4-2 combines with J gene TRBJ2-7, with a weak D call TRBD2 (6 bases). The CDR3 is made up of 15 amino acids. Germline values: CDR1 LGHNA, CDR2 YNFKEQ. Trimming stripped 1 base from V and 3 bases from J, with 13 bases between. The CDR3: CASSQVVSGHYEQYF. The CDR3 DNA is TGTGCCAGCAGCCAAGTGGTTAGCGGACACTACGAGCAGTACTTC.

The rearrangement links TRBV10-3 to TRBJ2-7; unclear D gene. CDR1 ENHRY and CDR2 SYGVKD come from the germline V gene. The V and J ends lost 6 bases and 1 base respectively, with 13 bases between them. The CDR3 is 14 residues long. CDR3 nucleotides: TGTGCCATCAGCTCGGCTAGTGAGTCCTACGAGCAGTACTTC. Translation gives CAISSASESYEQYF.

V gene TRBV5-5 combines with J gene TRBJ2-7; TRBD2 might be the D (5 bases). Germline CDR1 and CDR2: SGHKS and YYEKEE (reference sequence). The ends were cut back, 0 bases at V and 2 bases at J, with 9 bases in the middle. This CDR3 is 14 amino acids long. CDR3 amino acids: CASSLVPGTYEQYF. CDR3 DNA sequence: TGTGCCAGCAGCTTGGTCCCGGGGACCTACGAGCAGTACTTC.

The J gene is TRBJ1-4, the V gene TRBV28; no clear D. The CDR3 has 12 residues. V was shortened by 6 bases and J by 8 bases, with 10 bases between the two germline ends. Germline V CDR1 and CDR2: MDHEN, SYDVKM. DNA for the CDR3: TGTGCCAGCAGAGCGGGTCGAGAAAAACTGTTTTTT. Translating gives CASRAGREKLFF.

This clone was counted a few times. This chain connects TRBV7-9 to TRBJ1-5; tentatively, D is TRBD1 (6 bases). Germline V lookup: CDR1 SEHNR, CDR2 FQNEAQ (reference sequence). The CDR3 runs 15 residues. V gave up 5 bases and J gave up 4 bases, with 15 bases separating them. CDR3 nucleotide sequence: TGTGCCAGCAGCCCTCGGGGGGGCGCGAATCAGCCCCAGCATTTT. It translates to CASSPRGGANQPQHF.

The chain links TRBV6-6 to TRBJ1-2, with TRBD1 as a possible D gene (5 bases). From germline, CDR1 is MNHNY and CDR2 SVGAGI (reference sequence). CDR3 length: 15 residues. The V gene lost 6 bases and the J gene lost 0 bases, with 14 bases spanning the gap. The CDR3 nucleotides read TGTGCCAGCAGGGCCGGGGGAGAAGCTAACTATGGCTACACCTTC. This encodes CASRAGGEANYGYTF.

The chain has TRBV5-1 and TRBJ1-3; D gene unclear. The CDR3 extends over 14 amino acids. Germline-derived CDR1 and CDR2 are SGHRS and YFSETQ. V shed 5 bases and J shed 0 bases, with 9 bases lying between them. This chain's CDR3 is CASRVDNSGNTIYF. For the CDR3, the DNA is TGCGCCAGCAGGGTTGACAACTCTGGAAACACCATATATTTT.

The CDR3, as DNA: TGTGCCAGCAGTTTACCACCAGGGTATGGGCAGTTCTTC. Translated, it gives CASSLPPGYGQFF. The chain carries TRBV12-3 or TRBV12-4 and TRBJ2-1, with D possibly TRBD1 on 5 matching bases. V was shortened by 2 bases and J by 12 bases, with 14 bases between the two germline ends. The CDR3 extends over 13 amino acids.

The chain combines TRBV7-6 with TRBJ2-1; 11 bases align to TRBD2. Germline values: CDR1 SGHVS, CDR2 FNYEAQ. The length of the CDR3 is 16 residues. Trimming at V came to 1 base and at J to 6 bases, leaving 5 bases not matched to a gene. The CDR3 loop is CASSLVDLAGGNEQFF. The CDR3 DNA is TGTGCCAGCAGCTTAGTTGATCTAGCGGGAGGCAATGAGCAGTTCTTC.

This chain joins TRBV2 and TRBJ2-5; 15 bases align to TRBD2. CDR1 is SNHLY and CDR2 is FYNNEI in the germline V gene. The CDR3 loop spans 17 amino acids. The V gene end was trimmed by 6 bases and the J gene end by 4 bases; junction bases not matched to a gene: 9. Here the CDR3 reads CASSRTPGLAGGETQYF. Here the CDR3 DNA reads TGTGCCAGCAGCCGCACCCCGGGACTAGCGGGAGGAGAGACCCAGTACTTC.

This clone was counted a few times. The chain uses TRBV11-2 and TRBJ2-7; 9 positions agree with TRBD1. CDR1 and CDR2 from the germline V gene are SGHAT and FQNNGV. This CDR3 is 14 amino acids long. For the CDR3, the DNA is TGTGCGACCCGGGACAGGGTGTCGATCTACGAGCAGTACTTC. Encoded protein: CATRDRVSIYEQYF.

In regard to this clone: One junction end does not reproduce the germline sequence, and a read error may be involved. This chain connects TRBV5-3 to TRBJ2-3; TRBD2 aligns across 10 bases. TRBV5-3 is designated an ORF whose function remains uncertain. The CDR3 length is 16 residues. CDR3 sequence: CARSTKAGGVTDTQYF. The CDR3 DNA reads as TGCGCCAGAAGCACTAAAGCGGGGGGGGTCACAGATACGCAGTATTTT.

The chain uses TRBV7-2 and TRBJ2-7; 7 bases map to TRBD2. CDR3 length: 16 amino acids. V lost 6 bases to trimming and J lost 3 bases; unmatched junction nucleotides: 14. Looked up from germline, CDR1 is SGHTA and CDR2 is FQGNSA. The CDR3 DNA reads TGTGCCAGCAGTCTTGTAGCGCGGGAGATCAGCTACGAGCAGTACTTC. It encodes CASSLVAREISYEQYF. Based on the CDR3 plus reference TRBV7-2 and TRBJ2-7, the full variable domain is GAGVSQSPSNKVTEKGKDVELRCDPISGHTALYWYRQSLGQGLEFLIYFQGNSAPDKSGLPSDRFSAERTGGSVSTLTIQRTQQEDSAVYLCASSLVAREISYEQYFGPGTRLTVT.

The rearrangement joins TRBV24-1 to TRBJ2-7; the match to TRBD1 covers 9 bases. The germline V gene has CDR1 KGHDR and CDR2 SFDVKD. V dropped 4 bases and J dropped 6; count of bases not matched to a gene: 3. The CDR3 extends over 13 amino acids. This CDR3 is CATSDRDRAEQYF. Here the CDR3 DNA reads TGTGCCACCAGTGACCGGGACAGGGCCGAGCAGTACTTC.

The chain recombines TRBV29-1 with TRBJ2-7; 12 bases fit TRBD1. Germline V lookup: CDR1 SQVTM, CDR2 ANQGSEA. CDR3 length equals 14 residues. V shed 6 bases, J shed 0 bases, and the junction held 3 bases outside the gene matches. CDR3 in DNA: TGCAGCGTGGGGGACAGGGGGCTCTCCTACGAGCAGTACTTC. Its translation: CSVGDRGLSYEQYF.

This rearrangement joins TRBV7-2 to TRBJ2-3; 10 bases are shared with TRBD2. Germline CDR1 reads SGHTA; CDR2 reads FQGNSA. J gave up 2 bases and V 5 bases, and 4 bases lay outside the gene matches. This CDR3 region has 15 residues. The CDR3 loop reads CASSPSGGFTDTQYF. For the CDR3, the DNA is TGTGCCAGCAGCCCTAGCGGGGGATTCACAGATACGCAGTATTTT.

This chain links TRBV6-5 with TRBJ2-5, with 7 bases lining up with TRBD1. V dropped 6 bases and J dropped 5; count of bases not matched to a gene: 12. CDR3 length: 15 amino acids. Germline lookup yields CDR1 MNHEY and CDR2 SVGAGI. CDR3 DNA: TGTGCCAGCAGCCGTAGACAGGGCGTATTTGAGACCCAGTACTTC. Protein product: CASSRRQGVFETQYF.

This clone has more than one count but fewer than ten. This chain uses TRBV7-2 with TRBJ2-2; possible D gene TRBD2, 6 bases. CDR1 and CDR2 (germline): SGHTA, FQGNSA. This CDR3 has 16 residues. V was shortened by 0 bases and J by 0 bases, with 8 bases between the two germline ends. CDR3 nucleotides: TGTGCCAGCAGCTTAGCGGGAGGCGCGAACACCGGGGAGCTGTTTTTT. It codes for CASSLAGGANTGELFF.